Listed below are T cell receptor beta chains from one sample, sequenced in a study of beta chain features in type 1 diabetes. The repertoire was sequenced with immunoSEQ multiplex PCR; TCRdb's copy has only in-frame clones and lacks some. This repertoire shows under 850,000 clones, around an eighth found once; its top ten account for 0.02% to 0.025%. The source material was naive CD4+ T cells from blood. The source is a man aged 18-30 years with type 1 diabetes. The CDR3 runs from the conserved cysteine through the conserved F or W. The D gene is left open where the match is weak. Some rows have no size entry. The others give once, few or many, or a class for an expanded clone.

clone_size	v_call	cdr3_length	d_call	j_call	cdr3_nt	cdr3_aa
few	TRBV4-1	17	-	TRBJ1-4	TGCGCCAGCAGCCTCATCCCAGTCGGGGGTACTAATGAAAAACTGTTTTTT	CASSLIPVGGTNEKLFF
few	TRBV2	14	-	TRBJ2-2	TGTGCCAGCAGTGAACTACTAAACACCGGGGAGCTGTTTTTT	CASSELLNTGELFF
few	TRBV30	15	-	TRBJ2-3	TGTGCCTGGAGTGTAAGGGGGACCAACACAGATACGCAGTATTTT	CAWSVRGTNTDTQYF
-	TRBV11-1	12	-	TRBJ2-7	TGTGCCAGCAGCCGGGACATCCACGAGCAGTACTTC	CASSRDIHEQYF
-	TRBV10-3	14	TRBD1	TRBJ2-3	TGTGCCAGCAGCTCACAGGGGGCAGGGGATACGCAGTATTTT	CASSSQGAGDTQYF
few	TRBV5-1	14	TRBD1	TRBJ2-5	TGCGCCAGCAGCCAAGGACAGGGACAAGAGACCCAGTACTTC	CASSQGQGQETQYF
-	TRBV14	15	-	TRBJ2-5	TGTGCCAGCAGCCCGACGTCGGGCGGCCAAGAGACCCAGTACTTC	CASSPTSGGQETQYF
few	TRBV6-1	14	-	TRBJ2-2	TGTGCCAGCAGTGCCGTCCAAAGGGCCGGGGAGCTGTTTTTT	CASSAVQRAGELFF
-	TRBV7-9	14	-	TRBJ1-2	TGTGCCAGCAGCTCCCAAGGTTCAAATAAGGGCTACACCTTC	CASSSQGSNKGYTF
few	TRBV10-3	12	-	TRBJ1-2	TGTGCCATCAACGAGCAGAGGGATGGCTACACCTTC	CAINEQRDGYTF
few	TRBV18	14	-	TRBJ1-5	TGTGCCAGCTCCCTAGATGGCGTACCCGGGCCCCAGCATTTT	CASSLDGVPGPQHF
few	TRBV7-2	15	TRBD1	TRBJ1-6	TGTGCCAGCAGTTACGACAGGGTGGACAATTCACCCCTCCACTTT	CASSYDRVDNSPLHF
few	TRBV23-1	17	-	TRBJ2-3	TGCGCCAGCCCGAGCCGAGGCCCGGACAGTGTCACAGATACGCAGTATTTT	CASPSRGPDSVTDTQYF
-	TRBV28	14	-	TRBJ1-1	TGTGCCAGCAGTTTACCCACACAGAACACTGAAGCTTTCTTT	CASSLPTQNTEAFF
few	TRBV7-3	15	-	TRBJ1-3	TGTGCCAGCAGCTTAGGCGGGACCTCTGGAAACACCATATATTTT	CASSLGGTSGNTIYF
few	TRBV2	13	TRBD2	TRBJ2-3	TGTGCCAGCCTAGCGGGGTTCACAGATACGCAGTATTTT	CASLAGFTDTQYF
few	TRBV5-1	17	TRBD1	TRBJ1-1	TGCGCCAGCAGCTTGGCCCTCCCTCCGGGACAGGGGAGTGAAGCTTTCTTT	CASSLALPPGQGSEAFF
-	TRBV15	15	-	TRBJ1-6	TGTGCCACCAGCAGAGATCAGGTGGGGAGGTCACCCCTCCACTTT	CATSRDQVGRSPLHF
-	TRBV25-1	16	TRBD1	TRBJ2-1	TGTGCCAGCAGTGTCTCCGGGACAGGGACCTACAATGAGCAGTTCTTC	CASSVSGTGTYNEQFF
-	TRBV20-1	11	-	TRBJ1-2	TGCAGTGCTAGGACAGGCTATGGCTACACCTTC	CSARTGYGYTF
-	TRBV25-1	15	-	TRBJ1-6	TGTGCCAGCAGTGACCTATCCGGAGGAGGATCACCCCTCCACTTT	CASSDLSGGGSPLHF
few	TRBV9	14	-	TRBJ1-1	TGTGCCAGCAGCGTAGGGCAGTCGTACACTGAAGCTTTCTTT	CASSVGQSYTEAFF
-	TRBV7-8	15	TRBD1	TRBJ2-7	TGTGCCAGCAGCTTAGCCGGACAGGTATCCTACGAGCAGTACTTC	CASSLAGQVSYEQYF
few	TRBV5-1	13	TRBD1	TRBJ2-5	TGCGCCAGCAGCAAGACAGGGTTGGAGACCCAGTACTTC	CASSKTGLETQYF
-	TRBV4-1	15	-	TRBJ1-2	TGCGCCAGCAGCCAGGGAGTTAACGCTAACTATGGCTACACCTTC	CASSQGVNANYGYTF
few	TRBV29-1	11	-	TRBJ2-7	TGCAGCGTTGGATTCGATTACGAGCAGTACTTC	CSVGFDYEQYF
-	TRBV14	12	-	TRBJ1-2	TGTGCCAGCAGCCAAGATCGGGGTGGCTACACCTTC	CASSQDRGGYTF
-	TRBV10-3	15	-	TRBJ1-4	TGTGCCATCAGTGAGAGGGCCAGTCCTAATGAAAAACTGTTTTTT	CAISERASPNEKLFF
-	TRBV5-1	17	-	TRBJ2-7	TGCGCCAGCAGCTTGGAACAGGGTCCTAGAGGCTCCTACGAGCAGTACTTC	CASSLEQGPRGSYEQYF
-	TRBV18	15	-	TRBJ1-3	TGTGCCAGCTCGCTAGAGACGGTTTCTGGAAACACCATATATTTT	CASSLETVSGNTIYF
-	TRBV10-3	14	-	TRBJ2-1	TGTGCCACTAAGGGGTCGACAGGGGAGGGTGAGCAGTTCTTC	CATKGSTGEGEQFF
few	TRBV7-2	13	TRBD1	TRBJ2-7	TGTGCCAGCGGCCGGGACAGGGCCCACGAGCAGTACTTC	CASGRDRAHEQYF
-	TRBV2	15	-	TRBJ2-2	TGTGCCAGCAGTGAAGCGACCAGCGGGACCGGGGAGCTGTTTTTT	CASSEATSGTGELFF
-	TRBV10-3	12	-	TRBJ1-1	TGTGCCATCACGAGCGGAGACACTGAAGCTTTCTTT	CAITSGDTEAFF
-	TRBV4-1	16	TRBD1	TRBJ2-5	TGCGCCAGCAGTCAAACAGGGGGCAGAGGGGGAGAGACCCAGTACTTC	CASSQTGGRGGETQYF
-	TRBV10-3	14	TRBD1	TRBJ2-1	TGTGCCATCAGTTTATCGGACAGGGATGGCGAGCAGTTCTTC	CAISLSDRDGEQFF
few	TRBV21-1	18	-	TRBJ2-3	TGTGCCAGCAGCAAAAATCGGGCTCGAGCCCAATACACAGATACGCAGTATTTT	CASSKNRARAQYTDTQYF
few	TRBV30	11	-	TRBJ2-7	TGTGCCTGGAGAGGGGTCTACGAGCAGTACTTC	CAWRGVYEQYF
-	TRBV30	13	-	TRBJ1-2	TGTGCCTGGCGACGTTCAGGGGTTGACGGCTACACCTTC	CAWRRSGVDGYTF
few	TRBV7-2	15	-	TRBJ2-5	TGTGCCAGCAGCTTAGTAGGCAGTCCCCAAGAGACCCAGTACTTC	CASSLVGSPQETQYF
-	TRBV25-1	13	-	TRBJ1-2	TGTGCCAGCAGTGAAGGGCAAGCATATGGCTACACCTTC	CASSEGQAYGYTF
few	TRBV15	14	-	TRBJ1-3	TGTGCCACCAGCAGGGACGGCTCTGGAAACACCATATATTTT	CATSRDGSGNTIYF
-	TRBV2	16	TRBD2	TRBJ2-5	TGTGCCAGCAGGCTAGCGGGGGCCCAATATCAAGAGACCCAGTACTTC	CASRLAGAQYQETQYF
once	TRBV6-1	14	-	TRBJ1-5	TGTGCCGGAGGAAGGTCGGGCAGGGGTCAGCCCCAGCATTTT	CAGGRSGRGQPQHF
-	TRBV29-1	12	-	TRBJ1-2	TGCAGCGTTGACGGCTTGAACTATGGCTACACCTTC	CSVDGLNYGYTF
few	TRBV6-6	13	-	TRBJ2-3	TGTGCCAGCAGTTACCCCGGGGAAGATACGCAGTATTTT	CASSYPGEDTQYF
few	TRBV19	13	-	TRBJ2-1	TGTGCCACCGTCGGGCAGGGCCACAATGAGCAGTTCTTC	CATVGQGHNEQFF
-	TRBV10-3	16	-	TRBJ2-1	TGTGCCATCAGTGAGTCGACTCGGGGGCCAGCGGAGAAGCAGTTCTTC	CAISESTRGPAEKQFF
once	TRBV11-3	17	TRBD2	TRBJ2-3	TGTGCCAGCAGCCCACGTCCCGGGCGGGGGAACACAGATACGCAGTATTTT	CASSPRPGRGNTDTQYF
-	TRBV10-3	13	-	TRBJ1-2	TGTGCCATCAGTGAAATGGAAAACTATGGCTACACCTTC	CAISEMENYGYTF
few	TRBV27	14	TRBD1	TRBJ1-2	TGTGCCAGCAGTTCCCAGGGGGCGACGGGTGGCTACACCTTC	CASSSQGATGGYTF
-	TRBV6-6	13	-	TRBJ2-4	TGTGCCAGCAGTCACTCCAGGGGAGACATTCAGTACTTC	CASSHSRGDIQYF
-	TRBV23-1	15	-	TRBJ1-4	TGCGCCAGCAGTCAATCCCGGGACGTTGATGAAAAACTGTTTTTT	CASSQSRDVDEKLFF
few	TRBV9	15	-	TRBJ1-3	TGTGCCAGCAGCGTAGGGACAGAGTCTGGAAACACCATATATTTT	CASSVGTESGNTIYF
-	TRBV9	15	TRBD1	TRBJ1-2	TGTGCCAGCAGCGTAGAGCCCCAGGGGGTCTATGGCTACACCTTC	CASSVEPQGVYGYTF
few	TRBV30	14	TRBD2	TRBJ2-5	TGTGCCTGGAGTGAGGGGAGGGTCCAAGAGACCCAGTACTTC	CAWSEGRVQETQYF
-	TRBV30	15	-	TRBJ2-1	TGTGCCTGGAGTCCCCCTCATTTAGTCGACAATGAGCAGTTCTTC	CAWSPPHLVDNEQFF
few	TRBV6-5	15	TRBD1	TRBJ1-1	TGTGCCAGCGGTTGGCAGGGGGCAACGGGCACTGAAGCTTTCTTT	CASGWQGATGTEAFF
-	TRBV5-1	16	-	TRBJ2-1	TGCGCCAGCAGCTTGGGAGGGGGAAGCTCCTACAATGAGCAGTTCTTC	CASSLGGGSSYNEQFF